This TCR beta chain was captured by sequencing in a study of Ad26.COV2.S vaccination and SARS-CoV-2 variants. As for the study in general: In the study, Ad26.COV2.S was injected intramuscularly once, or twice 56 days apart.

Repertoires were generated with immunoSEQ multiplex PCR, while TCRdb's copy carries only in-frame clones and drops some. Of about 320,000 clones in the sample, 86% were seen once. V lost 0 bases and J lost 1, with 10 bases in between. CDR1 is MNHNY and CDR2 is SVGAGI in the germline V gene (reference sequence). This CDR3 has 16 residues. Points on this clone: Its antigen is undetermined.

Study-level results: Relative to placebo recipients, vaccine recipients exhibited elevated spike-specific TCR breadth.

Treatment given: some 20 received Ad26.COV2.S at low or high dose, single or two shots; about five received placebo; per-sample allocation not given. Samples came from day 63 after the first vaccine or placebo injection. The donor was a Boston adult aged 18-55 years. Sequenced material: peripheral blood, taken in a trial of Ad26.COV2.S vaccine versus placebo. V gene TRBV6-6 combines with J gene TRBJ1-5; tentative D call: TRBD1 (5 bases). The TCR was taken from a person aged 18 to 59 who received the Ad26.COV2.S COVID-19 vaccine or a placebo. The CDR3 region is CASSYSSGRSNQPQHF. The CDR3, as DNA: TGTGCCAGCAGTTACTCGTCAGGGAGGAGCAATCAGCCCCAGCATTTT.